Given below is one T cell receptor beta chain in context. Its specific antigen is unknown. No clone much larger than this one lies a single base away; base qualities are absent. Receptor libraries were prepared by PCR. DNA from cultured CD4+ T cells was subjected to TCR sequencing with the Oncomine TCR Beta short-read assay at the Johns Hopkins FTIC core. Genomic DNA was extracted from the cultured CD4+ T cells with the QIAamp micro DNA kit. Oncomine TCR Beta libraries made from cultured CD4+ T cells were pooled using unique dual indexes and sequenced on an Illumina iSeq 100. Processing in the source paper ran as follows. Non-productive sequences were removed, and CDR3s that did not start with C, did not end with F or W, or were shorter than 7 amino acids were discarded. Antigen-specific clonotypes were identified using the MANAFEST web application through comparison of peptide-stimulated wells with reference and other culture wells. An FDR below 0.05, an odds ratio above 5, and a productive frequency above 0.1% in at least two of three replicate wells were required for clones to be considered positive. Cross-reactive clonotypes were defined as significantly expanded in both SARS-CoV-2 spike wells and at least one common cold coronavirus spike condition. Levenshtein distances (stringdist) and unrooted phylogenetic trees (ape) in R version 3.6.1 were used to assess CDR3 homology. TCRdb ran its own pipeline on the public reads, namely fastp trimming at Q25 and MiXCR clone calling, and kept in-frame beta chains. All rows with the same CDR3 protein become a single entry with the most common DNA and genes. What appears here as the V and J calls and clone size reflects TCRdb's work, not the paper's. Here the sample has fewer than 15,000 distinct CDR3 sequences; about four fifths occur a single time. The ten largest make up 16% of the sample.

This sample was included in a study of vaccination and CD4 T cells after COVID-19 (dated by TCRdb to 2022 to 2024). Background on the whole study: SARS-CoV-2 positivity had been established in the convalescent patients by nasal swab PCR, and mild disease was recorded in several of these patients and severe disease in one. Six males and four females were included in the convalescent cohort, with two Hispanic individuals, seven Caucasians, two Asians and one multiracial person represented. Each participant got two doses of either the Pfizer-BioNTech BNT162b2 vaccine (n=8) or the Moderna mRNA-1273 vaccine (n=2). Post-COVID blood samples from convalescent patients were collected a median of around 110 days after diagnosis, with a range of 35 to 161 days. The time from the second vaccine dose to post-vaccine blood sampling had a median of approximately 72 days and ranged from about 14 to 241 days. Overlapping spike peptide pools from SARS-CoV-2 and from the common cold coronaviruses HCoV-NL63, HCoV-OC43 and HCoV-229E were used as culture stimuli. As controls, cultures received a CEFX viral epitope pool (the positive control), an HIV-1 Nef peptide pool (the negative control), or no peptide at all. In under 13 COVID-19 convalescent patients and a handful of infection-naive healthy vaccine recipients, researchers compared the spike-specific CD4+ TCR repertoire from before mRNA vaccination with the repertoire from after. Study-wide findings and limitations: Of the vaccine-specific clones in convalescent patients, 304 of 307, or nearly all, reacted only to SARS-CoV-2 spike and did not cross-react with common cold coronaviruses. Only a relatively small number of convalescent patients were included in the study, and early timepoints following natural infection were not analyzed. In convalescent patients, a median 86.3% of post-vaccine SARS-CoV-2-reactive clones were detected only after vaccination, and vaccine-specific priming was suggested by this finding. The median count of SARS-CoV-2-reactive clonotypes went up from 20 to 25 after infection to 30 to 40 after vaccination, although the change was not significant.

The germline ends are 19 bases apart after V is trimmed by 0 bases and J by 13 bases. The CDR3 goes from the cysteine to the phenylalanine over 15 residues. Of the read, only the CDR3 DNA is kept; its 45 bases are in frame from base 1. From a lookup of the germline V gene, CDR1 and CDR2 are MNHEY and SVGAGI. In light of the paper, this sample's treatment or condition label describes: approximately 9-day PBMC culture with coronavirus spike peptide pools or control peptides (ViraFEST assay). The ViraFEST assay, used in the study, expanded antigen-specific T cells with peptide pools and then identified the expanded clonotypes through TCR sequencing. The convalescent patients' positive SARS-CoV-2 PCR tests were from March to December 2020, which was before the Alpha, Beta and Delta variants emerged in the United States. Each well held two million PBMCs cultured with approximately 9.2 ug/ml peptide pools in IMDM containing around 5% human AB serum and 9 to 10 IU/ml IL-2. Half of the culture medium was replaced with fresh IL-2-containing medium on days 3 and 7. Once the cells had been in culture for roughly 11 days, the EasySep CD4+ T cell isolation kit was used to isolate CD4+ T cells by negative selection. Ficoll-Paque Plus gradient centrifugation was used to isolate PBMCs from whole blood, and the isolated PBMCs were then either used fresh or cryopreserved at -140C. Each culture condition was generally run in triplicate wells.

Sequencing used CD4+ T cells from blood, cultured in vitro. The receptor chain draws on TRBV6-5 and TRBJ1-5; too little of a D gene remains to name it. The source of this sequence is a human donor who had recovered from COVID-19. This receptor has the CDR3 CASSYSRQLESEQHF. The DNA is TGTGCCAGCAGTTACTCCAGGCAGCTAGAATCGGAGCAGCATTTT.